The 19 T cell receptor beta chains reported below all come from one sample, sequenced in a study of regulatory T cells in long-lasting Graves disease. According to the study, TCR beta libraries were built with iRepertoire HTBI primers and CDR3-region Arm-PCR. Using its own MiXCR run on the multiplex PCR reads, TCRdb lists one record per CDR3 protein. The sample includes about 400,000 distinct CDR3 sequences, around 20% of them seen just once. Time point noted: persistent/refractory GD, antithyroid drugs over 5 years with positive TRAb. PBMC-extracted RNA yielded the TCR library. The sequences come from peripheral blood mononuclear cells (PBMCs), collected when the disease was refractory, from a patient treated with antithyroid drugs. These receptors came from a female donor with Graves disease.

This clonotype was recorded a few times. This sequence joins TRBV16 and TRBJ2-2; 9 bases line up with TRBD2. The CDR3 loop spans 15 amino acids. V shed 4 bases, J shed 7 bases, and the junction held 7 bases outside the gene matches. The V gene's germline CDR1 is KGHSY and CDR2 FQNENV. This chain's CDR3 is CASSRGGLAVGELFF. In DNA form, the CDR3 reads TGTGCCAGCAGCCGCGGGGGACTAGCAGTCGGGGAGCTGTTTTTT.

Of note for this clonotype: At one boundary the junction diverges from the germline segment, which might be a read error. The CDR3 loop is CVSSPGTGELFF. The CDR3 nucleotides read TGTGTCAGCAGCCCAGGGACCGGGGAGCTGTTTTTT. The chain joins TRBV11-1 to TRBJ2-2; D perhaps matches TRBD1 (5 bases). The germline CDR1 and CDR2 sequences are SGHAT and FQDESV (reference sequence). The CDR3 spans 12 residues.

This clonotype turned up a few times. The V and J genes are TRBV29-1 and TRBJ2-7; 9 positions agree with TRBD1. The CDR3 is made up of 16 amino acids. Germline loops: CDR1 SQVTM, CDR2 ANQGSEA. V shed 4 bases and J 7 bases; nucleotides not matched to a gene: 17. CDR3 loop: CSVGLFRGTGSLEQYF. CDR3 nucleotides: TGCAGCGTTGGTTTGTTTAGGGGGACAGGGTCGTTGGAGCAGTACTTC.

This clonotype was seen repeatedly, ten times or more. The rearrangement links TRBV27 to TRBJ2-5; D not resolved. Germline V gene sequence: CDR1 MNHEY, CDR2 SMNVEV (reference sequence). The CDR3 loop spans 13 amino acids. V lost 4 bases to trimming and J lost 1 base, with 7 bases between them. CDR3 in amino acids: CASSYRPQETQYF. The CDR3 DNA sequence: TGTGCCAGCAGTTACCGTCCCCAAGAGACCCAGTACTTC.

This sequence joins TRBV29-1 and TRBJ2-1, with 15 bases that match TRBD2. The CDR3 runs to 14 residues. Trimming took 7 bases from V and 7 from J; bases not matched to a gene: 5. CDR1 is SQVTM, CDR2 ANQGSEA, per germline. This chain's CDR3 is CSASGTSGRNEQFF. CDR3 DNA sequence: TGCAGCGCATCCGGGACTAGCGGGAGGAATGAGCAGTTCTTC.

The chain employs TRBV19 and TRBJ2-2; D is unresolved. Germline CDR1 LNHDA, CDR2 SQIVND (reference sequence). V dropped 4 bases and J dropped 13 bases, with 10 bases sitting between them. The CDR3 extends over 11 amino acids. CDR3 nucleotide sequence: TGTGCCAGTAGTAGCACCCGCTTGCTGTTTTTT. It specifies CASSSTRLLFF.

This clonotype has just a few counts. J is TRBJ1-5 and V is TRBV27; D remains ambiguous. The germline V gene has CDR1 MNHEY and CDR2 SMNVEV (reference sequence). The CDR3 consists of 12 residues. V dropped 10 bases and J dropped 3 bases, with 10 bases sitting between them. The chain's CDR3 is CATGRYNQPQHF. The CDR3 nucleotides read TGTGCCACCGGGAGGTACAATCAGCCCCAGCATTTT.

This sequence joins TRBV7-9 and TRBJ1-2, with TRBD1 identical over 8 bases. Germline values: CDR1 SEHNR, CDR2 FQNEAQ (reference sequence). CDR3 length: 16 amino acids. J was trimmed by 5 bases and V by 4 bases; bases with no gene match: 12. CDR3 nucleotide sequence: TGTGCCAGCAGCTCGCAAGTTGGACAGGGAAATTATGGCTACACCTTC. Translated, it gives CASSSQVGQGNYGYTF.

The rearrangement joins TRBV19 to TRBJ2-5; D is undetermined. Germline V gene data show CDR1 as LNHDA and CDR2 as SQIVND (reference sequence). Between the trimmed V and J ends, which lost 3 bases and 4 bases, there was a span of 12 bases. The CDR3 is 14 amino acids. The CDR3 sequence is CASSMNSALETQYF. DNA of the CDR3: TGTGCCAGTAGTATGAACAGCGCCCTAGAGACCCAGTACTTC. The variable domain in full, completed from reference TRBV19 and TRBJ2-5, reads DGGITQSPKYLFRKEGQNVTLSCEQNLNHDAMYWYRQDPGQGLRLIYYSQIVNDFQKGDIAEGYSVSREKKESFPLTVTSAQKNPTAFYLCASSMNSALETQYFGPGTRLLVL.

This rearrangement joins TRBV11-2 to TRBJ1-6; 7 nucleotides align to TRBD1. The CDR3 runs to 14 residues. V was pared by 5 bases and J by 6 bases, with 4 bases of the junction left unmatched. CDR1 SGHAT and CDR2 FQNNGV come from the germline V gene. As DNA, the CDR3 is TGTGCCAGCAGCCTACAGGGGAGTAATTCACCCCTCCACTTT. Its translation is CASSLQGSNSPLHF.

The chain joins TRBV11-2 to TRBJ2-2, with TRBD2 matching over 9 bases. CDR1 is SGHAT, CDR2 FQNNGV, per germline. The CDR3 covers 16 residues. V trimming: 4 bases; J trimming: 7 bases; junction bases outside the gene matches: 10. Written as DNA, the CDR3 is TGTGCCAGCAGCTCCTTAGCGGGAGAAAAGGTCGGGGAGCTGTTTTTT. Residues: CASSSLAGEKVGELFF. The full variable domain, with the rest looked up from reference TRBV11-2 and TRBJ2-2, is EAGVAQSPRYKIIEKRQSVAFWCNPISGHATLYWYQQILGQGPKLLIQFQNNGVVDDSQLPKDRFSAERLKGVDSTLKIQPAKLEDSAVYLCASSSLAGEKVGELFFGEGSRLTVL.

Ten or more counts support this clonotype. The chain couples TRBV28 to TRBJ1-4; 7 bases align to TRBD1. The CDR3 loop spans 14 amino acids. Trimming removed 6 bases from V and 7 bases from J; junction bases left unmatched: 8. Germline CDR1 is MDHEN and CDR2 is SYDVKM. The CDR3 DNA reads TGTGCCAGCAGCCACAGGGGAGGGAGTGAAAAACTGTTTTTT. Translating gives CASSHRGGSEKLFF.

This rearrangement joins TRBV19 to TRBJ1-5, with 7 bases matching TRBD1. J gave up 2 bases and V 7 bases, and 8 bases lay outside the gene matches. CDR1 is LNHDA and CDR2 is SQIVND in the germline V gene (reference sequence). This CDR3 spans 15 amino acids. CDR3 nucleotide sequence: TGTGCCAGTACCTCCTTTGGACAGGGCAATCAGCCCCAGCATTTT. This encodes CASTSFGQGNQPQHF.

This CDR3 reads CSARVSGRYTEAFF. The CDR3 DNA sequence: TGCAGTGCTAGAGTGTCCGGGCGGTACACTGAAGCTTTCTTT. This chain connects TRBV20-1 to TRBJ1-1; D call uncertain. CDR1 and CDR2 (germline): DFQATT, SNEGSKA (reference sequence). CDR3 length equals 14 residues. The germline V and J ends were trimmed by 1 base and 3 bases, with 12 bases remaining between them.

This clonotype was recorded many times. This chain connects TRBV7-8 to TRBJ2-7, with 7 bases identical to TRBD1. This CDR3 spans 14 amino acids. Germline lookup yields CDR1 SGHVS and CDR2 FQNEAQ. The trim removed 3 bases at V and 1 base at J, leaving 3 bases unmatched. Here the CDR3 DNA reads TGTGCCAGCAGCTTCGACAGGGCTTCCTACGAGCAGTACTTC. This codes for CASSFDRASYEQYF.

The V gene is TRBV7-9, the J gene TRBJ2-2; TRBD2 might be the D (5 bases). Germline V gene lookup returns CDR1 SEHNR and CDR2 FQNEAQ (reference sequence). Trimming cost V 2 bases and J 0 bases, with 7 bases left between them. CDR3 length: 15 residues. This chain's CDR3 is CASSLPGTNTGELFF. In nucleotides, the CDR3 is TGTGCCAGCAGCTTACCGGGGACGAACACCGGGGAGCTGTTTTTT. The full variable domain, completed using reference TRBV7-9 and TRBJ2-2, is DTGVSQNPRHKITKRGQNVTFRCDPISEHNRLYWYRQTLGQGPEFLTYFQNEAQLEKSRLLSDRFSAERPKGSFSTLEIQRTEQGDSAMYLCASSLPGTNTGELFFGEGSRLTVL.

This clonotype was counted at least ten times. The V gene is TRBV20-1, the J gene TRBJ2-7; possibly TRBD2 for D (5 bases). CDR3 size: 15 residues. In germline, CDR1 is DFQATT, CDR2 SNEGSKA (reference sequence). The V gene lost 2 bases and the J gene lost 0 bases, with 14 bases spanning the gap. The chain's CDR3 is CSARRAEDLSYEQYF. The CDR3 nucleotides read TGCAGTGCTAGAAGAGCGGAAGATCTCTCCTACGAGCAGTACTTC.

The chain combines TRBV10-2 with TRBJ2-7, with 7 bases fitting TRBD2. Germline CDR1 and CDR2: WSHSY and SAAADI. V shed 11 bases, J shed 6 bases, and the junction held 10 bases outside the gene matches. This CDR3 has 12 residues. CDR3 bases: TGCGCCGGCGCGCGGGAGAGTTTCGAGCAGTACTTC. Protein product: CAGARESFEQYF.

This clonotype came up a few times. The genes are TRBV5-4 and TRBJ2-5, with D maybe TRBD2 (5 bases). Germline V CDR1 and CDR2: SGHNT, YYREEE (reference sequence). With 5 bases removed from V and 2 bases from J, the gap between germline ends came to 16 bases. There are 15 residues in the CDR3. CDR3 sequence reads: CASRRTGRLQETQYF. DNA for the CDR3: TGTGCCAGCAGGAGGACGGGAAGACTTCAAGAGACCCAGTACTTC. Full variable domain (remainder filled in from reference TRBV5-4 and TRBJ2-5): ETGVTQSPTHLIKTRGQQVTLRCSSQSGHNTVSWYQQALGQGPQFIFQYYREEENGRGNFPPRFSGLQFPNYSSELNVNALELDDSALYLCASRRTGRLQETQYFGPGTRLLVL.